The rows below give T cell receptor beta chains drawn from one sample of a study of cytomegalovirus exposure and HLA in healthy donors. Generated by immunoSEQ multiplex PCR, the TCRdb table keeps only in-frame clones and is missing some. This sample has some 110,000 clones, with about 83% found just once. Sample: PBMCs. These TCRs come from a man aged 18 to 30 in good health and CMV-seronegative. The CDR3 runs from the conserved cysteine through the conserved F or W.

v_call cdr3_aa
TRBV5-4 CASSLAGLALVEQYF
TRBV10-3 CATHPGQGSHQPQHF
TRBV27 CASSLSLEGHGYTF
TRBV4-3 CASSQVPLGGEQFF
TRBV9 CASSETGLAPGVDQETQYF
TRBV7-2 CASSSSIGTQYF
TRBV19 CASSGRGPFYEQYF
TRBV7-9 CASILTDTQYF
TRBV28 CASSRYRDRGSNQPQHF
TRBV5-6 CASSFPGQGLYEQYF
TRBV27 CASSLWSDRGKTEAFF
TRBV6-6 CAHGGGTDTQYF
TRBV7-9 CASSLSRNTEAFF
TRBV4-3 CASSQGTGEAYEQYF
TRBV30 CAQGSGRGESYEQYF
TRBV11-2 CASSSGTATNTGELFF
TRBV4-3 CASSQSLYTEAFF
TRBV28 CASGVRTVYNEQFF
TRBV19 CASSFRLAGAYEQYF
TRBV10-1 CASPYSGRVKVNQPQHF
TRBV5-1 CASSYRLAGRTDTQYF
TRBV25-1 CASSVLAGVYHEQYF
TRBV27 CASSPDSSSYNEQFF
TRBV5-1 CASSLRREQYNEQFF
TRBV7-9 CASSSRDTQYF
TRBV10-2 CASSLLLSSYEQYF
TRBV9 CASSVARTSVETQYF
TRBV11-2 CASSHRTAEKLFF
TRBV9 CASSVVGGRAGTGELFF
TRBV7-3 CASRGREDTEAFF
TRBV14 CASSQGRGFIYEQYF
TRBV25-1 CASSESGGPGTSGRRYF
TRBV7-9 CASSPRTSGIGETQYF
TRBV7-2 CASSFTENIQYF
TRBV7-2 CASTLGTGKQETQYF
TRBV7-9 CASSLGPTNYGYTF
TRBV7-2 CASSFHTGITTNEKLFF
TRBV5-1 CASSLGGNGGSTDTQYF
TRBV19 CASIWESYNEQFF
TRBV5-4 CASSLTGGNYGYIF
TRBV7-2 CASSLLYGYTF
TRBV28 CASSSNRVGYTF
TRBV19 CASSTSGMLSYEQYF
TRBV27 CASSPLGGPQETQYF
TRBV11-2 CASSFGQGTYEQYF